One sample yielded the 21 T cell receptor beta chains listed below, sequenced in a study of early T cells in non-severe SARS-CoV-2 infection. TCRdb fed the 5' RACE reads into MiXCR, producing one record per CDR3 protein. The repertoire consists of about 50,000 distinct CDR3 sequences, with 7.5% to 10% occurring once and the leading ten covering about 15%. Sequences were obtained from whole blood. The receptors were sampled from an adult who was a healthcare worker with PCR-confirmed SARS-CoV-2 infection or an uninfected control (not recorded which).

This clonotype has at least ten counts. V gene TRBV6-6 combines with J gene TRBJ1-2; 7 bases match TRBD1. V lost 5 bases and J lost 8; bases outside the gene matches: 2. This CDR3 has 11 residues. Germline V gene lookup returns CDR1 MNHNY and CDR2 SVGAGI (reference sequence). The CDR3 here is CASSGQAGYTF. The CDR3 nucleotides are TGTGCCAGCAGTGGACAGGCCGGCTACACCTTC.

The chain combines TRBV28 with TRBJ2-1; D unresolved. Per germline, CDR1 MDHEN and CDR2 SYDVKM. The CDR3 extends over 14 amino acids. Trimming removed 5 bases at V and 5 bases at J, with 13 bases between. CDR3 bases: TGTGCCAGCAGTGCTCCCGGACGGAACAATGAGCAGTTCTTC. This codes for CASSAPGRNNEQFF. The full variable domain, rest sourced from reference TRBV28 and TRBJ2-1, is DVKVTQSSRYLVKRTGEKVFLECVQDMDHENMFWYRQDPGLGLRLIYFSYDVKMKEKGDIPEGYSVSREKKERFSLILESASTNQTSMYLCASSAPGRNNEQFFGPGTRLTVL.

This clonotype showed up many times. The chain uses TRBV2 and TRBJ1-4; no clear D. This CDR3 is 13 amino acids long. CDR1 and CDR2 (germline): SNHLY, FYNNEI. V was cut by 4 bases and J by 4 bases, with 7 bases left in between. The CDR3 loop is CASSGQLNEKLFF. The CDR3 nucleotides read TGTGCCAGCAGTGGTCAGCTTAATGAAAAACTGTTTTTT. The variable domain in full, completed from reference TRBV2 and TRBJ1-4, reads EPEVTQTPSHQVTQMGQEVILRCVPISNHLYFYWYRQILGQKVEFLVSFYNNEISEKSEIFDDQFSVERPDGSNFTLKIRSTKLEDSAMYFCASSGQLNEKLFFGSGTQLSVL.

This clonotype showed up just a few times. The chain recombines TRBV20-1 with TRBJ2-1; 8 bases line up with TRBD2. With 2 bases clipped from V and 6 bases from J, the junction kept 6 bases outside the gene matches. CDR1 DFQATT and CDR2 SNEGSKA come from the germline V gene (reference sequence). The CDR3 is 14 residues long. CDR3 residues: CSARLTSAPNEQFF. CDR3 sequence (DNA): TGCAGTGCTAGACTGACTAGCGCCCCCAATGAGCAGTTCTTC.

There are many counts of this clonotype. The rearrangement links TRBV25-1 to TRBJ1-1; weak D call: TRBD1 (5 bases). Deletions cut 6 bases from V and 0 bases from J, with 11 bases between. The CDR3 has 14 residues. CDR1 is MGHDK, CDR2 SYGVNS, per germline. This chain's CDR3 is CASRTANLNTEAFF. The CDR3, as DNA: TGTGCCAGCAGGACAGCTAACTTGAACACTGAAGCTTTCTTT.

This clonotype was observed many times. The V gene is TRBV28, the J gene TRBJ1-5; TRBD1 agrees at 8 bases. Germline values: CDR1 MDHEN, CDR2 SYDVKM. V was clipped by 7 bases and J by 12 bases; unmatched bases: 11. CDR3 length: 13 residues. In nucleotides, the CDR3 is TGTGCCAGCACCTTAAAACCGGGACAGGTCCAGCATTTT. This gives the protein CASTLKPGQVQHF.

This clonotype was counted only a few times. This rearrangement joins TRBV28 to TRBJ2-7; TRBD2 agrees at 7 bases. The CDR3 is 11 residues long. From germline, CDR1 is MDHEN and CDR2 SYDVKM. The CDR3 protein is CVCGGSYEQYF. The CDR3 nucleotides read TGTGTTTGCGGGGGTAGCTACGAGCAGTACTTC.

This clonotype was seen repeatedly, ten times or more. The V call is TRBV29-1, the J call TRBJ1-2, with 7 bases that match TRBD1. V was clipped by 7 bases and J by 4 bases; unmatched bases: 6. Germline V CDR1 and CDR2: SQVTM, ANQGSEA. This CDR3 is built from 12 residues. The CDR3 region is CSGRTGGYGYTF. The CDR3 bases are TGCAGCGGCCGGACAGGCGGCTATGGCTACACCTTC.

This clonotype was seen ten or more times. The CDR3 DNA reads as TGTGCCACCAGTGCAAGGATAACCAATCAGCCCCAGCATTTT. This gives the protein CATSARITNQPQHF. The V and J genes are TRBV24-1 and TRBJ1-5; D uncertain. The CDR3 runs 14 residues. Trimming stripped 5 bases from V and 3 bases from J, with 10 bases between. CDR1 and CDR2 from the germline V gene are KGHDR and SFDVKD.

This clonotype showed up many times. This sequence joins TRBV6-2 or TRBV6-3 and TRBJ2-7; the D gene is possibly TRBD1 (5 bases). Germline V gene data show CDR1 as MNHEY and CDR2 as SVGEGT. There are 12 residues in the CDR3. V was cut by 8 bases and J by 3 bases, with 11 bases left in between. CDR3 sequence: CASHDRFYEQYF. The CDR3 bases are TGTGCCAGCCATGACAGATTCTACGAGCAGTACTTC.

This clonotype was seen at least ten times. The rearrangement uses TRBV2 and TRBJ2-1, with 10 nucleotides matching TRBD2. Unmatched junction bases numbered 3, after V lost 3 bases and J lost 4 bases. Germline CDR1 is SNHLY and CDR2 is FYNNEI. This CDR3 is built from 15 residues. The CDR3 reads CASSEASGSYNEQFF. Here the CDR3 DNA reads TGTGCCAGCAGTGAGGCTAGCGGGAGTTACAATGAGCAGTTCTTC.

This clonotype was found many times. This sequence joins TRBV7-8 and TRBJ2-1, with D possibly being TRBD1 (5 bases). V lost 1 base and J lost 5, with 12 bases in between. The length of the CDR3 is 15 residues. The germline V gene encodes CDR1 SGHVS and CDR2 FQNEAQ. The CDR3 DNA reads TGTGCCAGCAGCTTAGGGGGCCATCTCAACAATGAGCAGTTCTTC. Residues: CASSLGGHLNNEQFF.

The table lists this clonotype with a few counts. One end of the junction does not line up with germline, which may come from a read error. The rearrangement joins TRBV7-7 to TRBJ2-5; possible D gene TRBD1, 5 bases. The CDR3 length is 14 residues. Germline values: CDR1 SSHAT, CDR2 FNYEAQ (reference sequence). The CDR3 DNA reads TGTGCTAGCAGCTTAGATGGATTCCAGGGGACCCAGTACTTC. Protein product: CASSLDGFQGTQYF.

This clonotype was picked up a small number of times. This chain joins TRBV29-1 and TRBJ2-1; 7 bases are a match to TRBD1. The CDR3 runs 16 residues. The V segment lost 7 bases and the J segment 6 bases; nucleotides outside the gene matches: 18. The V gene's germline CDR1 is SQVTM and CDR2 ANQGSEA. The CDR3 region is CSDDRDSRRTRNEQFF. The CDR3, as DNA: TGCAGCGACGACCGGGACAGTAGACGGACGCGCAATGAGCAGTTCTTC.

This clonotype was seen ten or more times. The chain couples TRBV20-1 to TRBJ2-1; 8 positions agree with TRBD2. J was trimmed by 8 bases and V by 6 bases; bases with no gene match: 12. From germline, CDR1 is DFQATT and CDR2 SNEGSKA (reference sequence). CDR3 length: 14 amino acids. The CDR3, as DNA: TGCAGTGCGGGGACCGATAGCGGGACGGATGAGCAGTTCTTC. Amino acids: CSAGTDSGTDEQFF.

In this sample, this clonotype turned up many times. The rearrangement joins TRBV18 to TRBJ1-2; no clear D gene. Germline V gene lookup returns CDR1 KGHSH and CDR2 LQKENI. V lost 3 bases and J lost 2, with 10 bases in between. The CDR3 length is 14 residues. Written as DNA, the CDR3 is TGTGCCAGCTCACCTCAGGCGGGGAACTATGGCTACACCTTC. Amino acids: CASSPQAGNYGYTF.

This clonotype was counted between two and nine times. V usage is TRBV19 and J usage is TRBJ2-7, with 9 bases that match TRBD2. The CDR3 is made up of 15 amino acids. CDR1 and CDR2 (germline): LNHDA, SQIVND (reference sequence). The junction had 5 bases not matched to a gene; V was cut back by 3 bases and J by 2 bases. The CDR3 is CASSIGLAGTYEQYF. As DNA, the CDR3 is TGTGCCAGTAGTATCGGCCTAGCGGGGACCTACGAGCAGTACTTC.

The rearrangement joins TRBV20-1 to TRBJ2-2; D ambiguous. Germline V gene lookup returns CDR1 DFQATT and CDR2 SNEGSKA (reference sequence). The CDR3 consists of 14 residues. V was cut by 3 bases and J by 3 bases, with 11 bases left in between. DNA of the CDR3: TGCAGTGCTAGGGGTTCTGGGGACACCGGGGAGCTGTTTTTT. Amino acid sequence: CSARGSGDTGELFF.

This sequence joins TRBV28 and TRBJ2-7, with D perhaps TRBD1 (5 bases). This CDR3 spans 14 amino acids. CDR1 and CDR2 from the germline V gene are MDHEN and SYDVKM. V shed 3 bases and J shed 7 bases, with 16 bases lying between them. CDR3 in DNA: TGTGCCAGCAGTTTTTCAGGGCCTCTTCAGGAGCAGTACTTC. As protein: CASSFSGPLQEQYF.

At least ten counts were recorded for this clonotype. V is TRBV27 and J is TRBJ2-1, with D possibly being TRBD1 (5 bases). CDR1 MNHEY and CDR2 SMNVEV come from the germline V gene (reference sequence). V lost 1 base and J lost 9, with 10 bases in between. This CDR3 has 13 amino acids. The CDR3 sequence: CASSLLQASEQFF. The CDR3 DNA reads TGTGCCAGCAGTTTATTACAGGCGAGTGAGCAGTTCTTC.

The V and J genes are TRBV7-2 and TRBJ2-2; 8 bases fit TRBD2. This CDR3 has 14 residues. Losses at the gene ends were 7 bases for V and 2 bases for J; bases not matched to a gene: 3. The germline V gene has CDR1 SGHTA and CDR2 FQGNSA. The CDR3 spells CASNSGVNTGELFF. CDR3 nucleotide sequence: TGTGCCAGCAATAGCGGGGTAAACACCGGGGAGCTGTTTTTT.